This TCR beta chain is from a study of T cell responses to AZD1222 COVID-19 vaccine. As to this clone: Its antigen remains unknown.

Germline assignment: CDR1 LNHDA and CDR2 SQIVND (reference sequence). The ends lost 10 bases at V and 2 bases at J; junction bases unmatched: 7. The CDR3 contains 14 residues. Study results and limitations: The study identified only a handful of AZD1222 recipients as seropositive at baseline.

Sequenced by immunoSEQ multiplex PCR; TCRdb stores in-frame clones only, minus some. The sample lists around 100,000 clones, about 89% occurring once. This sequence originates from an adult who received the MenACWY meningococcal vaccine as a control. The chain has TRBV19 and TRBJ2-3; 9 bases are shared with TRBD1. Here the sequenced sample was peripheral blood, taken 28 days after the second dose of the MenACWY control vaccine. The CDR3 reads CATDTGGYTDTQYF. The CDR3 coding sequence is TGTGCCACTGATACAGGGGGCTACACAGATACGCAGTATTTT.